The T cell receptor (beta chain) under discussion was sequenced for a study of T cell repertoires in cytomegalovirus infection. Study at large: Public TCR beta signatures marked donors with CMV infection and the matching HLA.

Trimming shortened V by 8 bases and J by 13 bases, and 11 bases separated the two germline ends. The germline V gene encodes CDR1 LNHDA and CDR2 SQIVND (reference sequence). The CDR3 runs 10 residues. In its sample, this clonotype was seen once. TCRdb re-analysed the reads in MiXCR, keeping a single row per CDR3 protein. The table records 230,000 or so distinct CDR3 sequences, 15% to 20% of them present only once. This sequence was found in a human donor in good health (CMV status not recorded). Some clones in this sample may be carry-over from other donors' samples. V is TRBV19 and J is TRBJ2-2; the D gene is possibly TRBD2 (5 bases). Sequencing was carried out using CD8+ T cells from PBMCs. CDR3 sequence: CASRGPRLFF. CDR3 nucleotide sequence: TGTGCCAGTCGAGGGCCTAGGCTGTTTTTT.